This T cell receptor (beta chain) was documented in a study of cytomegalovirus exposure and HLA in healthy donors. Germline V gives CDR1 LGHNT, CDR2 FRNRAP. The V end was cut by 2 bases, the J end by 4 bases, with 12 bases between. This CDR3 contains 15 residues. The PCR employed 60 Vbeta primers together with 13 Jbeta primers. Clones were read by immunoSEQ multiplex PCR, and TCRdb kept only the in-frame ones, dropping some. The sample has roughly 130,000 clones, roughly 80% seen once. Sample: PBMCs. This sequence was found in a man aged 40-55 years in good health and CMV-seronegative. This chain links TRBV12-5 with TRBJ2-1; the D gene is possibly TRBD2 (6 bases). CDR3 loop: CASGLIGGSYNEQFF. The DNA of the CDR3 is TGTGCTAGTGGTTTGATCGGGGGTTCTTACAATGAGCAGTTCTTC.